Listed below are T cell receptor beta chains from one sample, sequenced in a study of blood T cell repertoires in COVID-19. Assay: immunoSEQ multiplex PCR; the TCRdb copy retains only in-frame clones and omits some. The sample lists about 190,000 clones, around 90% seen once, with roughly 6.7% in the top ten. Sequenced: peripheral blood. All receptors derive from a man in his forties or fifties with acute or convalescent COVID-19. Both conserved end residues are part of each CDR3. A D gene is named only where the DNA matches it firmly. Part of the rows lack a size; the others show once, few, many or a class for expanded clones.

>TRBV4-2|TRBJ2-3|.|.
TGTGCCAGCAGCCATACTACTGAAGATACGCAGTATTTT
CASSHTTEDTQYF
>TRBV11-2|TRBJ2-2|TRBD1|.
TGTGCCAGCAGCTTAAGGGCAGACAGGGTGGCCACCGGGGAGCTGTTTTTT
CASSLRADRVATGELFF
>TRBV30|TRBJ1-5|.|few
TGTGCCTGGAGTTATTGGGAGGGCAATCAGCCCCAGCATTTT
CAWSYWEGNQPQHF
>TRBV30|TRBJ1-5|.|few
TGTGCCTGGAGACAACCGGGGGATCCCCAGCATTTT
CAWRQPGDPQHF
>TRBV3-1/TRBV3-2|TRBJ1-2|.|.
TGTGCCAGCAGCCAAGTGCCGCTAAACAGGGAAGTTGGCTACACCTTC
CASSQVPLNREVGYTF
>TRBV11-2|TRBJ1-2|TRBD1|.
TGTGCCAGCAGCCTGACAGGGGCCTATGGCTACACCTTC
CASSLTGAYGYTF
>TRBV5-4|TRBJ2-7|TRBD1|.
TGTGCCAGCAGCCCCGACAGGGACGAGCAGTACTTC
CASSPDRDEQYF
>TRBV7-7|TRBJ2-1|TRBD1|.
TGTGCTAGCAGCCAAGATCCGGGACAGAACAATGAGCAGTTCTTC
CASSQDPGQNNEQFF
>TRBV18|TRBJ1-4|.|few
TGTGCCAGCTCACCCGACATCCCGCTAACTAATGAAAAACTGTTTTTT
CASSPDIPLTNEKLFF
>TRBV10-3|TRBJ2-7|TRBD1|.
TGTGCCACCACCCACGGGGACAGGGGAGCTACCTACGAGCAGTACTTC
CATTHGDRGATYEQYF
>TRBV5-6|TRBJ2-1|.|.
TGTGCCAGCAGCTTTGGGACTCCGAGCTCCTACAATGAGCAGTTCTTC
CASSFGTPSSYNEQFF
>TRBV7-3|TRBJ1-5|.|.
TGTGCCAGCAGCTTATGGCGGGGCAAGCCCCAGCATTTT
CASSLWRGKPQHF
>TRBV11-2|TRBJ2-5|TRBD2|.
TGTGCCAGCAGTCGCGAGCGGGGCCAAGAGACCCAGTACTTC
CASSRERGQETQYF
>TRBV5-1|TRBJ2-5|.|.
TGCGCCAGCAGCGTTGCGGGATTGCAAGAGACCCAGTACTTC
CASSVAGLQETQYF
>TRBV24-1|TRBJ2-3|TRBD1|.
TGTGCCACCAGTGACACAGGGGGCGGGGCAGATACGCAGTATTTT
CATSDTGGGADTQYF
>TRBV24-1|TRBJ1-1|.|.
TGTGCCACCTCAGGCGGGAGCATGAACACTGAAGCTTTCTTT
CATSGGSMNTEAFF
>TRBV3-1/TRBV3-2|TRBJ1-1|.|once
TGTGCCAGCAGCCTCCGGACATCAATAACTGAAGCTTTCTTT
CASSLRTSITEAFF
>TRBV28|TRBJ2-7|.|.
TGTGCCAGCAGTTTATCACCCGGGACTCACTCCTACGAGCAGTACTTC
CASSLSPGTHSYEQYF
>TRBV4-3|TRBJ2-3|TRBD2|.
TGCGCCAGCAGCCAAGATCCAGCGGGGGGCTTCACAGATACGCAGTATTTT
CASSQDPAGGFTDTQYF
>TRBV6-5|TRBJ2-7|.|.
TGTGCCAGCCAGTCTGCGGTCTACGAGCAGTACTTC
CASQSAVYEQYF
>TRBV7-6|TRBJ2-1|.|.
TGTGCCAGCAGCTTACGGCAGGGTGGTAGGGATGAGCAGTTCTTC
CASSLRQGGRDEQFF
>TRBV5-5|TRBJ1-3|.|.
TGTGCCAGCAGCTTTCGATCAGAAACGGGAAACACCATATATTTT
CASSFRSETGNTIYF
>TRBV4-3|TRBJ1-5|.|.
TGCGCCAGCAGCCAAGATCTGGTGCAGGCCGATCAGCCCCAGCATTTT
CASSQDLVQADQPQHF
>TRBV5-1|TRBJ1-1|TRBD1|.
TGCGCCAGCAGCTTGATGACAGGGCCGAACACTGAAGCTTTCTTT
CASSLMTGPNTEAFF
>TRBV3-1/TRBV3-2|TRBJ2-7|.|.
TGTGCCAGCGGCGCAGGGGGGTCCTACGAGCAGTACTTC
CASGAGGSYEQYF
>TRBV9|TRBJ2-1|TRBD2|.
TGTGCCAGCAGCCCTCGGGGTAGCGGGGGAGCTGAGCAGTTCTTC
CASSPRGSGGAEQFF
>TRBV11-2|TRBJ2-1|.|.
TGTGCCAGCAGCTCGTATCTAAATGAGCAGTTCTTC
CASSSYLNEQFF
>TRBV27|TRBJ2-5|.|.
TGTGCCAGCAACCCCGGGGCAGGGCGGGATAGGCAAGAGACCCAGTACTTC
CASNPGAGRDRQETQYF
>TRBV3-1/TRBV3-2|TRBJ1-1|.|.
TGTGCCAGCAGCCAAGGGTTGGACACCACTGAAGCTTTCTTT
CASSQGLDTTEAFF
>TRBV10-3|TRBJ1-2|TRBD1|.
TGTGCCATCAGTCTAACAGGGGGCGATAACTATGGCTACACCTTC
CAISLTGGDNYGYTF
>TRBV7-6|TRBJ1-6|.|.
TGTGCCAGCAGCTTAGAGAGCGCCGTTAATTCACCCCTCCACTTT
CASSLESAVNSPLHF
>TRBV10-1|TRBJ2-2|.|.
TGCGCCAGCAGTGGACTAACGAACACCGGGGAGCTGTTTTTT
CASSGLTNTGELFF
>TRBV28|TRBJ1-4|.|.
TGTGCCAGCAGGAGACAGAACGAGAATGAAAAACTGTTTTTT
CASRRQNENEKLFF
>TRBV2|TRBJ2-4|TRBD1|once
TGTGCCAGCAGTGACGGACAGGGGTCCGTAGCCAAAAACATTCAGTACTTC
CASSDGQGSVAKNIQYF
>TRBV18|TRBJ1-2|TRBD1|.
TGTGCCAGCTCACCAGGGACAGGGACCCTCTATGGCTACACCTTC
CASSPGTGTLYGYTF
>TRBV11-2|TRBJ1-2|TRBD1|.
TGTGCCAGCAGCCAGGACAGGGATAATGGCTACACCTTC
CASSQDRDNGYTF
>TRBV2|TRBJ2-2|.|.
TGTGCCAGCAGGAGGGCCACGGTCACCGGGGAGCTGTTTTTT
CASRRATVTGELFF
>TRBV9|TRBJ2-1|TRBD2|.
TGTGCCAGCAGCGTAGATGCGGGGGTATACAATGAGCAGTTCTTC
CASSVDAGVYNEQFF
>TRBV11-1|TRBJ1-1|.|few
TGTGCCAGCAGCTTTTTAGAGGGGGGGAGCACTGAAGCTTTCTTT
CASSFLEGGSTEAFF
>TRBV7-8|TRBJ1-5|.|.
TGTGCCAGCAGCTTAAGGGGCAGGGCAGACCAGCCCCAGCATTTT
CASSLRGRADQPQHF
>TRBV10-2|TRBJ1-2|TRBD1|.
TGCGCCAGCATGGAAAGGACAGGAGCGTTCGGTGGCTACACCTTC
CASMERTGAFGGYTF
>TRBV27|TRBJ2-3|.|.
TGTGCCAGCAGTTTACAGGAGGGGGGGCCACCAGATACGCAGTATTTT
CASSLQEGGPPDTQYF
>TRBV7-9|TRBJ1-2|.|.
TGTGCCAGCAGCTTAGAGCAGGGTGGCTACACCTTC
CASSLEQGGYTF
>TRBV9|TRBJ2-7|.|.
TGTGCCAGCAGCGTAGATGTAGGGGGGACAGCCTACGAGCAGTACTTC
CASSVDVGGTAYEQYF
>TRBV7-2|TRBJ2-7|TRBD1|.
TGTGCCAGCAGCTTAGCGGGGCAGGGGGCGAGGTACGAGCAGTACTTC
CASSLAGQGARYEQYF
>TRBV9|TRBJ2-3|TRBD2|.
TGTGCCAGCAGCCCTAGCGGGACTAGCACAGATACGCAGTATTTT
CASSPSGTSTDTQYF
>TRBV19|TRBJ2-6|TRBD1|.
TGTGCCAGTAGTTCCGGACAGGGGGCGGCTGGGGCCAACGTCCTGACTTTC
CASSSGQGAAGANVLTF
>TRBV30|TRBJ2-3|.|.
TGTGCCTGGAGTGTTTCGTTAGAAGCAGATACGCAGTATTTT
CAWSVSLEADTQYF
>TRBV4-1|TRBJ2-5|.|.
TGCGCCAGCAGCCAAGGGGGGGGGCCCCGCGAGACCCAGTACTTC
CASSQGGGPRETQYF
>TRBV19|TRBJ2-2|TRBD1|.
TGTGCCAGTAGTATATCCGACAGGGGGACCGGGGAGCTGTTTTTT
CASSISDRGTGELFF